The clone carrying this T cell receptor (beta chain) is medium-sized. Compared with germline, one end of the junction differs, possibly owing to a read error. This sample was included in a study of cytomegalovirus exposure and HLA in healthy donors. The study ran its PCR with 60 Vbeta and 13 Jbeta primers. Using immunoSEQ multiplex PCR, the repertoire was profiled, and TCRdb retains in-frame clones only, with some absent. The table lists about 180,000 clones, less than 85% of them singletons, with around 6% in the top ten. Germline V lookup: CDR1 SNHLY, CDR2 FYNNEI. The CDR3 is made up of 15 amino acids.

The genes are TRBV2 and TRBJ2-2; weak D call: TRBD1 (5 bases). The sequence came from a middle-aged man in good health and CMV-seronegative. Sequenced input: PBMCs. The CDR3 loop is CASRRGIGNIGELFF. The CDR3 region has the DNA TGTGCCAGCAGAAGGGGAATAGGGAACATCGGGGAGCTGTTTTTT.